The rows below give T cell receptor beta chains drawn from one sample of a study of cytomegalovirus exposure and HLA in healthy donors. TCRdb's copy holds only in-frame clones and misses some; the assay was immunoSEQ multiplex PCR. The data contain about 110,000 clones, 90% to 96% of them singletons. The sequenced material came from PBMCs. These TCRs come from a woman aged 18 to 35 in good health and CMV-seronegative. Both conserved end residues are part of each CDR3. The D gene is left open where the match is weak. For some rows the clone size is stated as once, few or many, or as a class when expanded; others skip it.

D	size	V	J	DNA	CDR3
.	few	TRBV6-5	TRBJ1-1	TGTGCCAGCAGCCCACGACAGGCCCGAAACACTGAAGCTTTCTTT	CASSPRQARNTEAFF
.	.	TRBV28	TRBJ1-2	TGTGCCAGCAGTTTATCTGTAAACAGTGGCTATGGCTACACCTTC	CASSLSVNSGYGYTF
.	.	TRBV28	TRBJ1-2	TGTGCCAGCAGTTTCACACCAAACTATGGCTACACCTTC	CASSFTPNYGYTF
.	.	TRBV19	TRBJ1-5	TGTGCCAGTAGTATCGCCAGGGCTCGCTATAGCAATCAGCCCCAGCATTTT	CASSIARARYSNQPQHF
.	.	TRBV10-2	TRBJ1-2	TGCGCCAGCAGTGAGAGGGAGGCCGCTAACTATGGCTACACCTTC	CASSEREAANYGYTF
TRBD2	.	TRBV29-1	TRBJ2-3	TGCAGCGTTGCGGCTAGCGGGCCTAGCACAGATACGCAGTATTTT	CSVAASGPSTDTQYF
.	.	TRBV28	TRBJ2-7	TGTGCCAGCTCCATCCCTGCCACGGGGACATACGAGCAGTACTTC	CASSIPATGTYEQYF
TRBD1	.	TRBV28	TRBJ1-1	TGTGCCAGCAGGACCCCCGGGACAGGGGTCTTTAACACTGAAGCTTTCTTT	CASRTPGTGVFNTEAFF
.	.	TRBV6-6	TRBJ1-1	TGTGCCAGCAGTTACTCGAGCGGTCGGAACACTGAAGCTTTCTTT	CASSYSSGRNTEAFF
.	.	TRBV27	TRBJ2-5	TGTGCCAGCAGTTCCAAACGGCGGGGTCGAGAGACCCAGTACTTC	CASSSKRRGRETQYF
TRBD1	.	TRBV7-2	TRBJ2-7	TGTGCCAGCAGCTTTGGGACAGGGGCAGGGTACGAGCAGTACTTC	CASSFGTGAGYEQYF
TRBD1	.	TRBV15	TRBJ1-3	TGTGCCACCAGCGGTCAGGGGGGACACTCTGGAAACACCATATATTTT	CATSGQGGHSGNTIYF
TRBD1	.	TRBV6-6	TRBJ1-6	TGTGCCAGCAGAAGGGACAGTAAGTCTTCACCCCTCCACTTT	CASRRDSKSSPLHF
TRBD1	.	TRBV18	TRBJ1-2	TGTGCCAGCTCACCACCGGTGCTCGGGACAGAATATGGCTACACCTTC	CASSPPVLGTEYGYTF
TRBD1	.	TRBV6-5	TRBJ1-1	TGTGCCAGCAGTCCGAGACAGGGTTTGGTGGAAGCTTTCTTT	CASSPRQGLVEAFF
TRBD2	.	TRBV7-2	TRBJ2-7	TGTGCCAGCCGAAAGGGAGCGGGGGGCGACGAGCAGTACTTC	CASRKGAGGDEQYF
TRBD1	.	TRBV27	TRBJ1-5	TGTGCCAGCAGTTTAGGCGGACAGGGGAATCAGCCCCAGCATTTT	CASSLGGQGNQPQHF
.	.	TRBV4-2	TRBJ2-3	TGTGCCAGCAGCCAAGATCAGGGCGTCACAGATACGCAGTATTTT	CASSQDQGVTDTQYF